The rows below give T cell receptor beta chains drawn from one sample of a study of neurological immune-mediated disorders. TCRdb recomputed calls from the 5' RACE reads with MiXCR, one row per CDR3 protein. Of 110,000 or so distinct CDR3 sequences listed, roughly 3.2% were seen once; the top ten hold 1% to 1.5%. Sequenced: PBMCs. These receptors came from a woman in her 30s with multiple sclerosis. CDR3s include the opening cysteine and the closing phenylalanine or tryptophan. The D gene is left open where the match is weak. Clone sizes are given selectively: once, few, many, or a class where the clone is expanded.

>TRBJ2-2|many|TRBV5-1|TRBD1
CASSPTGDTGELFF
TGCGCCAGCAGCCCGACAGGGGACACCGGGGAGCTGTTTTTT
>TRBJ1-1|many|TRBV20-1|-
CSAMNPTREGAFF
TGCAGTGCTATGAACCCTACGCGGGAAGGAGCTTTCTTT
>TRBJ2-3|many|TRBV4-3|-
CASRIQHTSTDTQYF
TGCGCCAGCAGAATACAGCACACTAGCACAGATACGCAGTATTTT
>TRBJ1-5|few|TRBV5-1|TRBD1
CASSPGQGSQPQNF
TGCGCCAGCAGCCCGGGACAGGGGAGTCAGCCCCAGAATTTT
>TRBJ2-2|many|TRBV20-1|TRBD2
CSALAENTGELFF
TGCAGCGCTCTAGCGGAGAACACCGGGGAGCTGTTTTTT
>TRBJ2-7|many|TRBV4-3|TRBD2
CASSQEWLAGLAYDEQYF
TGCGCCAGCAGCCAAGAATGGCTAGCGGGACTGGCTTACGACGAGCAGTACTTC
>TRBJ1-6|many|TRBV10-3|TRBD1
CAISGEGQGSSPLHF
TGTGCCATCAGTGGAGAGGGACAGGGTAGTTCACCCCTCCACTTT
>TRBJ1-3|many|TRBV7-2|-
CASSRREGNTIYF
TGTGCCAGCAGCCGCCGAGAGGGAAACACCATATATTTT
>TRBJ2-2|-|TRBV6-5|TRBD1
CASSYSLGQVYTGELFF
TGTGCCAGCAGTTACTCCCTAGGACAGGTGTACACCGGGGAGCTGTTTTTT
>TRBJ2-7|many|TRBV20-1|-
CSARGRSGRGSYEQYF
TGCAGTGCTAGAGGCCGATCGGGTAGGGGCTCCTACGAGCAGTACTTC
>TRBJ2-2|many|TRBV20-1|TRBD2
CSARNLAGVDPGELFF
TGCAGTGCTAGGAACCTAGCGGGAGTTGATCCCGGGGAGCTGTTTTTT
>TRBJ2-1|many|TRBV20-1|TRBD2
CSASGSFSGMVNEQFF
TGCAGTGCTAGTGGTTCGTTTAGCGGGATGGTCAATGAGCAGTTCTTC
>TRBJ2-5|many|TRBV7-6|TRBD2
CASSLTREGLGETQYF
TGTGCCAGCAGCTTAACCCGGGAGGGCCTTGGGGAGACCCAGTACTTC
>TRBJ1-1|many|TRBV20-1|-
CSARDGRSEAFF
TGCAGTGCTAGAGATGGGAGGTCGGAAGCTTTCTTT
>TRBJ2-5|many|TRBV27|-
CASRQTGTQETQYF
TGTGCCAGCAGACAGACAGGAACGCAAGAGACCCAGTACTTC
>TRBJ1-2|many|TRBV19|-
CASRGSHEWGYTF
TGTGCCAGCCGCGGGTCCCACGAATGGGGCTACACCTTC
>TRBJ2-1|many|TRBV5-6|-
CASSRGIEQFF
TGTGCCAGCAGTAGGGGCATTGAGCAGTTCTTC
>TRBJ2-7|many|TRBV5-1|TRBD1
CASSLEPGQGYEQYF
TGCGCCAGCAGCCTCGAACCGGGACAGGGCTACGAGCAGTACTTC
>TRBJ1-4|many|TRBV10-3|-
CAISGMNEKLFF
TGTGCCATCAGCGGCATGAATGAAAAACTGTTTTTT
>TRBJ1-5|many|TRBV12-5|-
CASAQGGQPQHF
TGTGCTAGTGCCCAGGGCGGGCAGCCCCAGCATTTT
>TRBJ2-1|many|TRBV20-1|-
CSARFMGLGASYNEQFF
TGCAGTGCTAGGTTTATGGGGTTGGGGGCCTCCTACAATGAGCAGTTCTTC
>TRBJ1-1|many|TRBV6-5|-
CASSQAGGTEAFF
TGTGCCAGCAGTCAGGCGGGCGGGACTGAAGCTTTCTTT
>TRBJ1-1|many|TRBV29-1|TRBD1
CSAWDRGRNTEAFF
TGCAGCGCCTGGGACAGGGGCAGGAACACTGAAGCTTTCTTT
>TRBJ1-2|many|TRBV20-1|-
CSAPLQGGSGYTF
TGCAGTGCTCCGTTACAGGGAGGTTCTGGCTACACCTTC
>TRBJ1-4|many|TRBV7-9|-
CASSTGPVGEKLFF
TGTGCCAGCAGCACGGGACCCGTAGGGGAAAAACTGTTTTTT
>TRBJ2-1|many|TRBV9|TRBD1
CASSARGSSQGAEQFF
TGTGCCAGCAGCGCCCGGGGTTCTTCTCAGGGGGCTGAGCAGTTCTTC
>TRBJ2-3|many|TRBV12-3/TRBV12-4|-
CASSFSGTQYF
TGTGCCAGCAGTTTCTCGGGTACGCAGTATTTT
>TRBJ2-7|many|TRBV29-1|-
CSVLPRGFVGEQYF
TGCAGCGTTTTGCCCCGGGGCTTCGTCGGAGAGCAGTACTTC
>TRBJ2-7|many|TRBV5-1|TRBD1
CASSFRQGAGEQYF
TGCGCCAGCAGCTTCAGACAGGGGGCCGGTGAGCAGTACTTC
>TRBJ2-1|few|TRBV5-5|TRBD2
CASMGLAENEQFF
TGTGCCAGCATGGGACTAGCGGAGAATGAGCAGTTCTTC
>TRBJ1-1|many|TRBV5-1|-
CASSFAGAMDTEAFF
TGCGCCAGCAGCTTCGCGGGGGCGATGGACACTGAAGCTTTCTTT
>TRBJ2-7|many|TRBV20-1|TRBD1
CSASRTGVVREQYF
TGCAGTGCTAGCCGGACAGGGGTTGTGCGCGAGCAGTACTTC
>TRBJ2-1|many|TRBV4-3|-
CASSQDGGSYNEQFF
TGTGCCAGCAGCCAGGACGGGGGCTCCTACAATGAGCAGTTCTTC
>TRBJ2-1|many|TRBV6-2/TRBV6-3|-
CASTGDSYNEQFF
TGTGCCAGCACCGGGGACTCCTACAATGAGCAGTTCTTC
>TRBJ2-2|many|TRBV7-2|TRBD2
CASRTSGSGELFF
TGTGCCAGCCGGACTAGCGGGAGTGGGGAGCTGTTTTTT
>TRBJ2-1|many|TRBV12-3/TRBV12-4|TRBD2
CASSLYGGAYEQFF
TGTGCCAGCAGTTTATACGGGGGGGCCTATGAGCAGTTCTTC
>TRBJ1-6|many|TRBV5-6|-
CASSLIGSPLHF
TGTGCCAGCAGCTTGATTGGGTCACCCCTCCACTTT
>TRBJ1-2|many|TRBV20-1|-
CSARTPTVDGYTF
TGCAGTGCTAGGACACCGACGGTGGATGGCTACACCTTC
>TRBJ2-1|many|TRBV5-5|-
CASITTGSNEQFF
TGTGCCAGCATCACCACAGGGTCCAATGAGCAGTTCTTC
>TRBJ2-7|many|TRBV7-9|-
CASNHLGEETYEQYF
TGTGCCAGCAACCACCTAGGGGAAGAAACTTACGAGCAGTACTTC
>TRBJ2-2|many|TRBV7-9|-
CASSSELSNTGELFF
TGTGCCAGCAGCTCGGAGTTATCGAACACCGGGGAGCTGTTTTTT
>TRBJ1-5|many|TRBV20-1|-
CSAKIPNLPQHF
TGCAGTGCTAAGATTCCCAATTTGCCCCAGCATTTT
>TRBJ2-1|many|TRBV5-6|-
CASSRVYNEQFF
TGTGCCAGCAGCAGGGTCTACAATGAGCAGTTCTTC
>TRBJ1-4|-|TRBV20-1|TRBD1
CSASGQDNEKLFF
TGCAGTGCTTCGGGACAGGATAATGAAAAACTGTTTTTT
>TRBJ2-7|many|TRBV12-5|-
CASGWGAEYEQYF
TGTGCTAGTGGTTGGGGGGCGGAGTACGAGCAGTACTTC
>TRBJ1-2|many|TRBV20-1|-
CSARDSVNYGYTF
TGCAGTGCTAGAGATTCAGTAAACTATGGCTACACCTTC
>TRBJ1-6|many|TRBV20-1|-
CSAQGGVSYNSPLHF
TGCAGTGCTCAGGGCGGCGTTAGCTATAATTCACCCCTCCACTTT
>TRBJ2-1|-|TRBV7-6|TRBD2
CASSPYSGRMGEQFF
TGTGCCAGCAGCCCCTACAGCGGGAGAATGGGTGAGCAGTTCTTC
>TRBJ2-3|many|TRBV20-1|-
CSAERLAATQYF
TGCAGCGCAGAGAGGTTGGCCGCGACGCAGTATTTT
>TRBJ2-2|many|TRBV4-3|-
CASSQDSLGGGTGELFF
TGCGCCAGCAGCCAAGATTCACTGGGGGGCGGCACCGGGGAGCTGTTTTTT
>TRBJ1-2|many|TRBV5-1|TRBD1
CASSLGDRDYGYTF
TGCGCCAGCAGCTTGGGGGACAGGGACTATGGCTACACCTTC